The 11 T cell receptor beta chains presented below share a single source sample, sequenced in a study of T cell clones after liver transplantation. Using immunoSEQ multiplex PCR, the repertoire was profiled, and TCRdb retains in-frame clones only, with some absent. Among about 74,000 clones, around 80% were seen once, and the ten largest hold about 0.6%. The sample here was CD4+ T cells from blood, taken before liver transplant. These receptors came from a human donor who received a liver transplant.

This clone was detected only a few times. V gene TRBV5-1 combines with J gene TRBJ2-1; a possible D gene is TRBD2 (5 bases). Trimming took 0 bases from V and 0 from J, leaving 10 bases between them. The germline V gene encodes CDR1 SGHRS and CDR2 YFSETQ. This CDR3 spans 16 amino acids. CDR3 residues: CASSLAGSSSYNEQFF. In nucleotides, the CDR3 is TGCGCCAGCAGCTTGGCGGGATCTAGCTCCTACAATGAGCAGTTCTTC.

This clone came up a few times. This chain uses TRBV5-1 with TRBJ1-2; D is undetermined. Germline assignment: CDR1 SGHRS and CDR2 YFSETQ. V was trimmed by 0 bases and J by 7 bases, leaving 13 bases between them. There are 14 residues in the CDR3. The CDR3 coding sequence is TGCGCCAGCAGCTTGGCCGGAGGTGGTAGTGGCTACACCTTC. It is translated as CASSLAGGGSGYTF.

V usage is TRBV28 and J usage is TRBJ2-1; TRBD2 matches 8 bases. The junction had 11 bases not matched to a gene; V was cut back by 5 bases and J by 8 bases. This CDR3 contains 15 residues. Per germline, CDR1 MDHEN and CDR2 SYDVKM. The CDR3 DNA is TGTGCCAGCAGTATCGGACTAGCAGTGGGCCATGAGCAGTTCTTC. It is translated as CASSIGLAVGHEQFF. Filled out from reference TRBV28 and TRBJ2-1, the complete variable domain reads DVKVTQSSRYLVKRTGEKVFLECVQDMDHENMFWYRQDPGLGLRLIYFSYDVKMKEKGDIPEGYSVSREKKERFSLILESASTNQTSMYLCASSIGLAVGHEQFFGPGTRLTVL.

The rearrangement links TRBV5-1 to TRBJ2-3; possible D gene TRBD1, 6 bases. V was shortened by 4 bases and J by 6 bases, with 15 bases between the two germline ends. Germline CDR1 is SGHRS and CDR2 is YFSETQ. The CDR3 is 14 amino acids. CDR3: CASSQPTGTDTQYF. The CDR3 coding sequence is TGCGCCAGCAGCCAACCTACAGGGACGGATACGCAGTATTTT.

V usage is TRBV6-5 and J usage is TRBJ2-7; TRBD1 might be the D (6 bases). Germline CDR1 is MNHEY and CDR2 is SVGAGI. V lost 6 bases to trimming and J lost 2 bases, with 8 bases between them. This CDR3 comprises 12 residues. DNA for the CDR3: TGTGCCAGCAGACAGGGAACCTACGAGCAGTACTTC. Translation: CASRQGTYEQYF.

The chain couples TRBV6-6 to TRBJ1-2; TRBD1 matches 11 bases. Looked up from germline, CDR1 is MNHNY and CDR2 is SVGAGI (reference sequence). This CDR3 contains 14 residues. V dropped 5 bases and J dropped 8; count of bases not matched to a gene: 7. CDR3: CASSPRTGGDGYTF. The CDR3, as DNA: TGTGCCAGCAGTCCCCGGACAGGGGGCGACGGCTACACCTTC.

V usage is TRBV28 and J usage is TRBJ1-1; 12 bases agree with TRBD1. The CDR3 extends over 15 amino acids. Germline V gene data show CDR1 as MDHEN and CDR2 as SYDVKM. V shed 7 bases, J shed 7 bases, and the junction held 10 bases outside the gene matches. The CDR3, as DNA: TGTGCCAGCACCTGGGGGACAGGGGGCGCGGGTGAAGCTTTCTTT. Its protein is CASTWGTGGAGEAFF. The entire variable domain, with the rest obtained from reference TRBV28 and TRBJ1-1, is as follows: DVKVTQSSRYLVKRTGEKVFLECVQDMDHENMFWYRQDPGLGLRLIYFSYDVKMKEKGDIPEGYSVSREKKERFSLILESASTNQTSMYLCASTWGTGGAGEAFFGQGTRLTVV.

The chain combines TRBV6-5 with TRBJ1-2, with D unresolved. CDR1 and CDR2 from the germline V gene are MNHEY and SVGAGI. V was shortened by 5 bases and J by 2 bases, with 12 bases between the two germline ends. The length of the CDR3 is 14 residues. Here the CDR3 DNA reads TGTGCCAGCAGTCTCGGAGCGGCAAACTATGGCTACACCTTC. Encoded protein: CASSLGAANYGYTF.

V gene TRBV29-1 combines with J gene TRBJ1-1; D call uncertain. Germline CDR1 SQVTM, CDR2 ANQGSEA. CDR3 length: 13 residues. Deletions cut 8 bases from V and 1 base from J, with 14 bases between. The chain's CDR3 is CSSRLDGNTEAFF. For the CDR3, the DNA is TGCAGCTCTCGCCTGGACGGGAACACTGAAGCTTTCTTT.

This clone was observed once. The chain has TRBV4-1 and TRBJ2-5; D ambiguous. The ends were cut back, 3 bases at V and 4 bases at J, with 9 bases in the middle. The CDR3 length is 13 residues. Germline assignment: CDR1 MGHRA and CDR2 YSYEKL. CDR3 amino acids: CASSHPRGETQYF. The CDR3 nucleotides are TGCGCCAGCAGCCACCCTCGAGGAGAGACCCAGTACTTC.

The rearrangement uses TRBV2 and TRBJ1-4; a weak D match, TRBD1 (5 bases). Germline CDR1 is SNHLY and CDR2 is FYNNEI. Trimming took off 8 bases at V and 6 bases at J, with 16 bases between the two ends. The CDR3 consists of 14 residues. As DNA, the CDR3 is TGTGCCAGCCATCCGGCAGGGAAGGATGAAAAACTGTTTTTT. Amino acids: CASHPAGKDEKLFF.